This note documents a single T cell receptor (beta chain) sequence. TEMRA cells were enriched by FACS, while CD8+ and CD4+ T cells were obtained through a negative isolation that was performed magnetically. The data were taken from a study of CD8 T cells in Susac syndrome. CDR3 length equals 14 residues. CDR1 and CDR2 from the germline V gene are SEHNR and FQNEAQ (reference sequence). V was cut by 1 base and J by 1 base, with 7 bases left in between. Roughly 0.45 to 1 ug RNA was reverse transcribed with random hexamers. TCRdb processed the immunoSEQ multiplex PCR reads anew with MiXCR; each CDR3 protein has one entry. The sample has under 200,000 distinct CDR3 sequences; about 94% are singletons.

The chain links TRBV7-9 to TRBJ1-1; maybe TRBD1 (6 bases). The clonotype comes from a human donor in good health. Sequenced sample: CD4+ T cells from PBMCs. CDR3 loop: CASSLEQGNTEAFF. The CDR3 region has the DNA TGTGCCAGCAGCTTAGAACAGGGGAACACTGAAGCTTTCTTT.